Below, 21 T cell receptor beta chains from the same sample are listed, as sequenced in a study of T cells in Graves' hyperthyroidism and ophthalmopathy. Researchers took RNA transcripts and amplified the TCR beta CDR3 regions from them. First-round RT-PCR targeting the TCR CDR3 was performed with the HTBI primer set. Each CDR3 protein gets one entry after TCRdb re-called the multiplex PCR reads with MiXCR. The table has about 500,000 distinct CDR3 sequences, 16% seen once. The sample taken for sequencing was blood. These receptor sequences come from a woman aged 18-29 years with Graves' hyperthyroidism.

In its sample, this clonotype was seen many times. The chain has TRBV24-1 and TRBJ2-5; TRBD1 matches 10 bases. V was clipped by 3 bases and J by 2 bases; unmatched bases: 5. The CDR3 runs 16 residues. The germline CDR1 and CDR2 sequences are KGHDR and SFDVKD. DNA of the CDR3: TGTGCCACCAGTGATCCTTCGGGACAGGGGCAAGAGACCCAGTACTTC. Encoded protein: CATSDPSGQGQETQYF.

A few counts support this clonotype. The chain has TRBV5-1 and TRBJ2-3, with D possibly matching TRBD1 (7 bases). There are 14 residues in the CDR3. Germline CDR1 and CDR2: SGHRS and YFSETQ. The V gene lost 1 base and the J gene lost 4 bases, with 10 bases spanning the gap. This chain's CDR3 is CASSLSRGADTQYF. The CDR3 DNA reads TGCGCCAGCAGCTTGAGCAGGGGGGCAGATACGCAGTATTTT.

V is TRBV4-1 and J is TRBJ2-7, with D perhaps matching TRBD1 (5 bases). The ends were cut back, 2 bases at V and 2 bases at J, with 25 bases in the middle. The germline V gene encodes CDR1 MGHRA and CDR2 YSYEKL. The CDR3 loop spans 19 amino acids. CDR3 nucleotides: TGCGCCAGCAGCCAATTAAGAGTCCCGGACGTGTCCAGGGCCTACGAGCAGTACTTC. Protein product: CASSQLRVPDVSRAYEQYF.

This clonotype appeared a few times. The chain is built from TRBV7-9 and TRBJ1-1; a possible D gene is TRBD1 (6 bases). V was shortened by 5 bases and J by 3 bases, with 22 bases between the two germline ends. The CDR3 length is 17 residues. In germline, CDR1 is SEHNR, CDR2 FQNEAQ (reference sequence). CDR3 in DNA: TGTGCCAGCAGCCCTCGGCAGGGGCGAAGAGGGGACACTGAAGCTTTCTTT. Encoded protein: CASSPRQGRRGDTEAFF.

J is TRBJ2-1 and V is TRBV4-2; 11 bases align to TRBD2. The germline CDR1 and CDR2 sequences are LGHNA and YNFKEQ. This CDR3 region has 16 residues. Losses at the gene ends were 4 bases for V and 9 bases for J; bases not matched to a gene: 11. The CDR3 DNA follows: TGTGCCAGCAGCCCCCATAGCGGGAGGGCCGGGGGTGAGCAGTTCTTC. Its translation is CASSPHSGRAGGEQFF.

The chain couples TRBV28 to TRBJ1-5, with TRBD1 as a possible D gene (5 bases). This CDR3 has 17 residues. The germline gives CDR1 MDHEN, CDR2 SYDVKM. Trimming took 0 bases from V and 7 from J, leaving 19 bases between them. The CDR3 loop is CASSLWKIAPGLQPQHF. Here the CDR3 DNA reads TGTGCCAGCAGTTTATGGAAAATCGCGCCAGGGTTACAGCCCCAGCATTTT.

This clonotype was detected only a few times. This rearrangement joins TRBV6-1 to TRBJ1-2; D gene unclear. The CDR3 runs 14 residues. CDR1 is MNHNS, CDR2 SASEGT, per germline. Trimming left V 1 base short and J 1 base short, with 7 bases between. The chain's CDR3 is CASSEGVDNYGYTF. DNA for the CDR3: TGTGCCAGCAGTGAAGGTGTAGATAACTATGGCTACACCTTC.

The chain is built from TRBV4-3 and TRBJ2-3; either TRBD1 or TRBD2 may fit D (5 bases each). The CDR3 extends over 15 amino acids. Germline loops: CDR1 LGHNA, CDR2 YSLEER. With 1 base removed from V and 1 base from J, the gap between germline ends came to 9 bases. The CDR3 protein is CASSQVPGRTDTQYF. The DNA for the CDR3 is TGCGCCAGCAGCCAAGTTCCGGGGCGCACAGATACGCAGTATTTT.

This clonotype was recorded at least ten times. The chain uses TRBV12-3 or TRBV12-4 and TRBJ2-3; TRBD2 matches at 9 bases. V dropped 7 bases and J dropped 4; count of bases not matched to a gene: 6. The CDR3 has 14 amino acids. The CDR3 sequence is CASILAGAADTQYF. CDR3 nucleotides: TGTGCCAGCATCTTAGCGGGAGCGGCAGATACGCAGTATTTT.

This clonotype was counted ten times or more. CDR3: CASSLAASGRPYEQYF. The CDR3, as DNA: TGTGCCAGCAGTTTAGCGGCTAGCGGGAGGCCCTACGAGCAGTACTTC. The V gene is TRBV28, the J gene TRBJ2-7; 11 nucleotides align to TRBD2. There are 16 residues in the CDR3. The germline V gene has CDR1 MDHEN and CDR2 SYDVKM. Trimming at V came to 2 bases and at J to 2 bases, leaving 5 bases not matched to a gene.

This clonotype showed up many times. The chain couples TRBV9 to TRBJ1-1; D might be TRBD1 (6 bases). This CDR3 comprises 14 residues. V was clipped by 3 bases and J by 1 base, with 10 bases between them. Germline lookup yields CDR1 SGDLS and CDR2 YYNGEE. The CDR3 is CASSAGTRNTEAFF. In DNA, the CDR3 is TGTGCCAGCAGCGCCGGGACACGGAACACTGAAGCTTTCTTT.

This clonotype occurred many times. The chain uses TRBV20-1 and TRBJ1-1, with TRBD1 matching 10 bases. The junction had 10 bases not matched to a gene; V was cut back by 6 bases and J by 0 bases. The germline gives CDR1 DFQATT, CDR2 SNEGSKA (reference sequence). The CDR3 consists of 16 residues. CDR3 in amino acids: CSARVPGQGMNTEAFF. The CDR3 coding sequence is TGCAGTGCCCGAGTCCCGGGACAGGGGATGAACACTGAAGCTTTCTTT.

There are many counts of this clonotype. The chain carries TRBV10-3 and TRBJ1-1, with D perhaps TRBD1 (5 bases). Trimming stripped 6 bases from V and 0 bases from J, with 8 bases between. Germline CDR1 ENHRY, CDR2 SYGVKD. The CDR3 is 13 amino acids. CDR3 nucleotide sequence: TGTGCCATCAGCTGGGGGGTGAACACTGAAGCTTTCTTT. Encoded protein: CAISWGVNTEAFF.

This chain joins TRBV29-1 and TRBJ2-2; possible D gene TRBD2, 6 bases. Germline V gene sequence: CDR1 SQVTM, CDR2 ANQGSEA. CDR3 length: 14 amino acids. V was clipped by 7 bases and J by 0 bases, with 12 bases between them. The CDR3: CSGSGTSNTGELFF. CDR3 nucleotide sequence: TGCAGCGGGTCCGGGACTTCGAACACCGGGGAGCTGTTTTTT.

The chain carries TRBV20-1 and TRBJ2-1; 8 nucleotides agree with TRBD2. The germline gives CDR1 DFQATT, CDR2 SNEGSKA (reference sequence). The CDR3 is made up of 15 amino acids. After removal of 4 bases from V and 3 bases from J, the junction contained 8 bases not matched to a gene. CDR3 sequence (DNA): TGCAGTGCTATTGAACTAGCGGAGTTCTACAATGAGCAGTTCTTC. Its protein product is CSAIELAEFYNEQFF.

The chain links TRBV24-1 to TRBJ2-5, with TRBD1 matching 12 bases. V was clipped by 10 bases and J by 4 bases; unmatched bases: 3. CDR3 length equals 13 residues. Germline-derived CDR1 and CDR2 are KGHDR and SFDVKD. Here the CDR3 reads CATGQGAGETQYF. In DNA, the CDR3 is TGTGCCACGGGACAGGGGGCCGGAGAGACCCAGTACTTC.

In its sample, this clonotype was seen many times. The chain carries TRBV5-5 and TRBJ2-5; 11 bases map to TRBD2. The CDR3 runs 16 residues. V gave up 5 bases and J gave up 5 bases; unmatched junction bases: 11. Looked up from germline, CDR1 is SGHKS and CDR2 is YYEKEE (reference sequence). The CDR3 DNA reads as TGTGCCAGCAGAAGAGTCCTAGCGGGAGGCAGCGAGACCCAGTACTTC. This encodes CASRRVLAGGSETQYF.

CDR3 protein: CASSPPWGYGYTF. CDR3 nucleotide sequence: TGTGCCAGCAGCCCCCCGTGGGGCTATGGCTACACCTTC. The chain has TRBV7-9 and TRBJ1-2; D is unresolved. Trimming took off 5 bases at V and 4 bases at J, with 11 bases between the two ends. Germline values: CDR1 SEHNR, CDR2 FQNEAQ (reference sequence). This CDR3 has 13 amino acids.

This clonotype was observed many times. The V gene is TRBV20-1, the J gene TRBJ2-5; D is unresolved. CDR1 and CDR2 from the germline V gene are DFQATT and SNEGSKA (reference sequence). The CDR3 has 15 amino acids. Trimming stripped 0 bases from V and 4 bases from J, with 15 bases between. Here the CDR3 DNA reads TGCAGTGCTAGAGATCCTTGGCAGCCAGTAGAGACCCAGTACTTC. Translated: CSARDPWQPVETQYF.

This clonotype appeared many times. The rearrangement joins TRBV20-1 to TRBJ1-5; a possible D gene is TRBD1 (5 bases). The CDR3 is made up of 14 amino acids. Trimming removed 6 bases at V and 6 bases at J, with 18 bases between. The germline V gene encodes CDR1 DFQATT and CDR2 SNEGSKA (reference sequence). CDR3 sequence (DNA): TGCAGTGCATCGACAGAACAGCATGGTCAGCCCCAGCATTTT. Translating it yields CSASTEQHGQPQHF.

This clonotype was seen a few times. V gene TRBV3-1 combines with J gene TRBJ2-3; 7 bases line up with TRBD2. Germline CDR1 is LGHDT and CDR2 is YNNKEL (reference sequence). V trimming: 0 bases; J trimming: 4 bases; junction bases outside the gene matches: 7. The CDR3 length is 16 residues. The CDR3 is CASSQDPAGNSDTQYF. As DNA, the CDR3 is TGTGCCAGCAGCCAAGACCCAGCGGGGAACTCAGATACGCAGTATTTT.